This section outlines one TCR beta chain sequence together with its context. Its binding antigen is unknown. Qualities for individual bases were not recorded, and no much larger clone is one base off. These data come from a study of cytomegalovirus exposure and HLA in healthy donors (dated 2017 in TCRdb). About the full investigation: According to a later analysis, one platform produced both the roughly 130 validation repertoires and the 666 repertoires of the first cohort. In addition to the first cohort of 650 to 800 subjects, a separate validation cohort of approximately 130 different subjects was used. To predict cytomegalovirus infection status, the study combined high-throughput TCR immunosequencing, statistical association of individual TCRs with disease status, and machine learning. The aim of the study was to test whether cataloging public T cell receptors could identify signatures of past pathogen exposure. What the authors observed across the whole study: A later analysis lacked HLA typing for the validation cohort, so it scored co-occurrence in that cohort across all 120 repertoires. Across donors, most TCR sequences were observed very rarely, whereas some public TCRs were present in many individuals. In both the original and validation cohorts, the classifier was reported to diagnose cytomegalovirus status with high specificity and sensitivity. In a later analysis, TCRs clustered in the first cohort were found to also tend to co-occur in the 120 or so validation repertoires, with about 93% of cluster scores above 0. Three of the identified cytomegalovirus-associated TCR beta chains were confirmed in vitro to be specific for cytomegalovirus antigens. In the study, approximately 160 TCR beta chains were listed as associated with cytomegalovirus. It was suggested by the authors that the approach could potentially be generalized to other disease states and immunological phenotypes.

Libraries were made using the immunoSEQ multiplex PCR assay. Processing in the source paper ran as follows. A statistical classification framework was built for diagnosing cytomegalovirus status from the catalog of TCR beta chain sequences. TCRdb provides this immuneACCESS table in a form limited to in-frame rearrangements. Some clones are lacking; in checked studies, under half of them reflect an unresolved V gene, and why the rest are absent is not known. V, J and clone size reflect that table, while D and trimming were determined from the DNA. The table for this sample lists roughly 200,000 clones; about 81% of them were counted only once. The biggest ten clones account for less than 1.5% of the sample. Separate from the approximately 690-subject first cohort, the validation cohort of roughly 120 subjects was the group to which the donors belonged. CDR1 SGHNT and CDR2 YYREEE were looked up in the germline V gene (reference sequence). V drops 0 bases and J drops 2 bases, leaving 14 bases in between. The CDR3, from cysteine to phenylalanine, totals 16 residues. Kept here is only the CDR3 DNA, which spans 48 bases and is read in frame from base 1.

The rearrangement joined TRBV5-4 to TRBJ1-2; the D gene remains uncertain. Material: PBMCs. The origin of this receptor is a woman under 40 in good health and CMV-seronegative. CDR3 reads: CASSLAAGSSNYGYTF. DNA sequence: TGTGCCAGCAGCTTGGCCGCCGGGTCCTCGAACTATGGCTACACCTTC.